A selection of T cell receptor beta chains follows, all from one sample in a study of control samples from healthy donors and cancer patients. Sequenced by immunoSEQ multiplex PCR; TCRdb stores in-frame clones only, minus some. The data contain about 160,000 clones, about 90% of them singletons. Sequencing was done on a sample of blood. These receptors all come from a man aged 30 to 39 in good health. The CDR3 runs from the conserved cysteine through the conserved F or W. The D gene is left open where the match is weak. Some rows mark clone size as missing; the rest say once, few, many or name a class of expanded clone.

size: NA; J: TRBJ1-2; D: NA; V: TRBV3-1/TRBV3-2; CDR3: CASSQGLNYGYTF; DNA: TGTGCCAGCAGCCAAGGACTAAACTATGGCTACACCTTC
size: NA; J: TRBJ1-1; D: NA; V: TRBV18; CDR3: CASSPFEGVGAFF; DNA: TGTGCCAGCTCACCATTCGAGGGTGTGGGAGCTTTCTTT
size: NA; J: TRBJ1-5; D: NA; V: TRBV2; CDR3: CASRINQPQHF; DNA: TGTGCCAGCAGAATTAATCAGCCCCAGCATTTT
size: NA; J: TRBJ1-2; D: NA; V: TRBV6-5; CDR3: CASKGDNYGYTF; DNA: TGTGCCAGCAAGGGAGATAACTATGGCTACACCTTC
size: NA; J: TRBJ1-1; D: NA; V: TRBV24-1; CDR3: CATRRDMNTEAFF; DNA: TGTGCCACTCGACGGGACATGAACACTGAAGCTTTCTTT
size: NA; J: TRBJ2-7; D: NA; V: TRBV2; CDR3: CASSRDSYEQYF; DNA: TGTGCCAGCAGTCGGGACTCCTACGAGCAGTACTTC
size: NA; J: TRBJ1-3; D: TRBD1; V: TRBV14; CDR3: CASSPRWTGGNTIYF; DNA: TGTGCCAGCAGCCCTCGTTGGACAGGTGGAAACACCATATATTTT
size: many; J: TRBJ1-2; D: TRBD1; V: TRBV19; CDR3: CASTGQGSYGYTF; DNA: TGTGCCAGTACCGGACAGGGGAGCTATGGCTACACCTTC
size: few; J: TRBJ1-6; D: NA; V: TRBV2; CDR3: CASSPDPGAALHF; DNA: TGTGCCAGCAGCCCGGACCCTGGCGCGGCCCTCCACTTT
size: NA; J: TRBJ1-1; D: NA; V: TRBV4-1; CDR3: CASSQVIANTEAFF; DNA: TGCGCCAGCAGCCAAGTCATCGCGAACACTGAAGCTTTCTTT
size: NA; J: TRBJ2-5; D: TRBD2; V: TRBV7-9; CDR3: CASTGTSREGPQYF; DNA: TGTGCCAGCACCGGGACTAGCCGGGAGGGGCCCCAGTACTTC
size: once; J: TRBJ1-2; D: NA; V: TRBV25-1; CDR3: CASSHPQQDEVYGYTF; DNA: TGTGCCAGCAGTCACCCACAACAGGACGAAGTCTATGGCTACACCTTC
size: NA; J: TRBJ1-1; D: NA; V: TRBV28; CDR3: CASYYTEAFF; DNA: TGTGCCTCCTATTACACTGAAGCTTTCTTT
size: NA; J: TRBJ2-2; D: NA; V: TRBV12-3/TRBV12-4; CDR3: CASALANTGELFF; DNA: TGTGCCAGCGCCCTAGCGAACACCGGGGAGCTGTTTTTT
size: NA; J: TRBJ1-1; D: NA; V: TRBV5-1; CDR3: CASQFLPKGNTEAFF; DNA: TGCGCCAGCCAATTCCTCCCCAAAGGGAACACTGAAGCTTTCTTT
size: NA; J: TRBJ1-2; D: NA; V: TRBV3-1/TRBV3-2; CDR3: CASSQSSRRSNYGYTF; DNA: TGTGCCAGCAGCCAATCATCCAGGCGCTCTAACTATGGCTACACCTTC
size: many; J: TRBJ1-1; D: TRBD1; V: TRBV27; CDR3: CASRPGQGMNTEAFF; DNA: TGTGCCAGCAGGCCGGGACAGGGGATGAACACTGAAGCTTTCTTT
size: NA; J: TRBJ2-1; D: NA; V: TRBV20-1; CDR3: CSVQGNNEQFF; DNA: TGCAGTGTTCAGGGAAACAATGAGCAGTTCTTC
size: NA; J: TRBJ1-2; D: NA; V: TRBV19; CDR3: CASRHGERYYGYTF; DNA: TGTGCCAGTAGGCATGGCGAACGATACTATGGCTACACCTTC
size: NA; J: TRBJ1-5; D: NA; V: TRBV10-3; CDR3: CAISAEDNQPQHF; DNA: TGTGCCATCAGTGCGGAGGATAATCAGCCCCAGCATTTT
size: NA; J: TRBJ2-7; D: NA; V: TRBV5-5; CDR3: CASSLEAGKTYYEQYF; DNA: TGTGCCAGCAGCTTGGAGGCAGGCAAAACCTACTACGAGCAGTACTTC
size: NA; J: TRBJ1-5; D: NA; V: TRBV20-1; CDR3: CSASRRERVNQPQHF; DNA: TGCAGTGCTAGTCGAAGGGAAAGGGTCAATCAGCCCCAGCATTTT
size: NA; J: TRBJ1-1; D: NA; V: TRBV6-5; CDR3: CATKTGNTEAFF; DNA: TGTGCCACTAAGACAGGGAACACTGAAGCTTTCTTT
size: NA; J: TRBJ1-1; D: NA; V: TRBV27; CDR3: CASSLSSGRDAFF; DNA: TGTGCCAGCAGTTTATCTTCAGGGCGGGATGCTTTCTTT
size: NA; J: TRBJ1-6; D: TRBD1; V: TRBV7-9; CDR3: CASSPNRGDNSPLHF; DNA: TGTGCCAGCAGCCCGAACAGGGGCGATAATTCACCCCTCCACTTT
size: NA; J: TRBJ2-1; D: TRBD1; V: TRBV2; CDR3: CACNDRGPSFYNEQFF; DNA: TGTGCCTGCAATGACAGGGGGCCTAGTTTTTACAATGAGCAGTTCTTC
size: NA; J: TRBJ2-5; D: NA; V: TRBV6-2/TRBV6-3; CDR3: CASSYLGGLGAETQYF; DNA: TGTGCCAGCAGTTACCTGGGAGGCCTAGGAGCAGAGACCCAGTACTTC
size: NA; J: TRBJ2-1; D: NA; V: TRBV11-2; CDR3: CASSLGFGQFF; DNA: TGTGCCAGCAGCTTAGGTTTCGGACAGTTCTTC
size: NA; J: TRBJ2-7; D: TRBD1; V: TRBV4-1; CDR3: CASSQEWGRGQGSYEQYF; DNA: TGCGCCAGCAGCCAAGAATGGGGTCGAGGACAGGGCTCCTACGAGCAGTACTTC
size: NA; J: TRBJ1-1; D: NA; V: TRBV15; CDR3: CATSRVRGGGFEAFF; DNA: TGTGCCACCAGCAGAGTGAGAGGCGGGGGCTTTGAAGCTTTCTTT
size: NA; J: TRBJ2-1; D: TRBD1; V: TRBV6-2/TRBV6-3; CDR3: CASSYWGQGKFF; DNA: TGTGCCAGCAGTTACTGGGGACAGGGGAAGTTCTTC
size: NA; J: TRBJ2-7; D: NA; V: TRBV12-5; CDR3: CASGLGLYEQYF; DNA: TGTGCTAGTGGTTTAGGGCTCTACGAGCAGTACTTC
size: NA; J: TRBJ2-7; D: TRBD1; V: TRBV5-1; CDR3: CASRRNTPTGHEQYF; DNA: TGCGCCAGCAGACGTAATACCCCGACAGGGCACGAGCAGTACTTC
size: NA; J: TRBJ2-2; D: NA; V: TRBV24-1; CDR3: CATSADSLNTGELFF; DNA: TGTGCCACCAGTGCGGACAGCTTGAACACCGGGGAGCTGTTTTTT
size: NA; J: TRBJ2-2; D: TRBD2; V: TRBV4-1; CDR3: CASSLRLAGDVGELFF; DNA: TGCGCCAGCAGCCTAAGACTAGCGGGGGATGTCGGGGAGCTGTTTTTT
size: NA; J: TRBJ2-4; D: NA; V: TRBV28; CDR3: CASSMGADILAKNIQYF; DNA: TGTGCCAGCAGCATGGGGGCGGACATTTTAGCCAAAAACATTCAGTACTTC
size: NA; J: TRBJ1-2; D: NA; V: TRBV2; CDR3: CASSARHNYGYTF; DNA: TGTGCCAGCAGCGCGCGACATAACTATGGCTACACCTTC
size: NA; J: TRBJ2-1; D: TRBD2; V: TRBV6-4; CDR3: CASSENGGAINEQFF; DNA: TGTGCCAGCAGTGAGAACGGGGGGGCTATCAATGAGCAGTTCTTC
size: NA; J: TRBJ1-5; D: NA; V: TRBV12-3/TRBV12-4; CDR3: CASRPPGVQPQHF; DNA: TGTGCCAGCAGACCCCCAGGGGTTCAGCCCCAGCATTTT
size: NA; J: TRBJ1-5; D: TRBD1; V: TRBV6-5; CDR3: CASSYSRDSKNQPQHF; DNA: TGTGCCAGCAGTTACTCGAGGGACAGCAAAAATCAGCCCCAGCATTTT
size: NA; J: TRBJ2-1; D: TRBD2; V: TRBV10-3; CDR3: CAIKTSGGLGSSYNEQFF; DNA: TGTGCCATCAAAACTAGCGGGGGGCTGGGGAGCTCCTACAATGAGCAGTTCTTC